This T cell receptor (beta chain) was sequenced for a study of T cell clonotyping in hematopoietic cell transplantation. Study-wide results and limits: At the given depth, recipient repertoires were over 95% de novo clonotypes.

Germline V lookup: CDR1 SGDLS, CDR2 YYNGEE. There are 14 residues in the CDR3. V lost 7 bases to trimming and J lost 1 base; unmatched junction nucleotides: 6. Concerning this clone itself: Antigen specificity is unknown.

Only in-frame clones appear in the TCRdb table, and some are missing; sequencing was by immunoSEQ multiplex PCR. Among approximately 41,000 clones, roughly 96% were seen once, and the ten largest hold 0.75% to 1%. Material for sequencing was peripheral blood mononuclear cells. The source is a man aged 25-45 years in good health. Some clones in this sample may be carry-over from other donors' samples. The chain joins TRBV9 to TRBJ1-1; 8 bases are a match to TRBD1. The CDR3 DNA reads TGTGCCAGCCAGGCGGGACAGGAGAACACTGAAGCTTTCTTT. This encodes CASQAGQENTEAFF. Combining the CDR3 with reference TRBV9 and TRBJ1-1 gives the whole variable domain DSGVTQTPKHLITATGQRVTLRCSPRSGDLSVYWYQQSLDQGLQFLIQYYNGEERAKGNILERFSAQQFPDLHSELNLSSLELGDSALYFCASQAGQENTEAFFGQGTRLTVV.